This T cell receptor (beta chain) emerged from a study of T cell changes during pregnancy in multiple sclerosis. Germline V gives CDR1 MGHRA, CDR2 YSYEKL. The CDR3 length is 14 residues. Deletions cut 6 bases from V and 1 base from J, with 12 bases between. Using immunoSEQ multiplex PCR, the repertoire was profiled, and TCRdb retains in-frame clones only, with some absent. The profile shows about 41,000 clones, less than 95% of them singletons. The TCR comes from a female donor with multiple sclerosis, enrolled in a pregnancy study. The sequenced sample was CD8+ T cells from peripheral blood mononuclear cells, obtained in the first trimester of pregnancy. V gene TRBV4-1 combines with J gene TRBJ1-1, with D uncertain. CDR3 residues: CASSEGGGNTEAFF. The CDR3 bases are TGCGCCAGCAGTGAGGGCGGAGGGAACACTGAAGCTTTCTTT.